The T cell receptor (beta chain) described here comes from a study of resident and recirculating memory T cells in vitiligo listed by TCRdb under 2018. Broadly, across the study: The study took epidermis from shave biopsies of two lesional and two nonlesional sites, plus PBMCs, from each of a few stable vitiligo patients for TCR beta sequencing. Right before genomic DNA was extracted using the Qiagen DNeasy Blood & Tissue Kit, the samples were homogenized with no cell sorting step. The human TCR beta sequencing tested whether specific clones in lesional vitiligo skin differed from clones in nonlesional skin and blood. Points the paper makes about the study in general: Future mechanistic studies are needed so that the relative contributions of the lesion-infiltrating T cell clones and of human Trm versus Tcm pools can be evaluated. Overlap and correlation analysis showed no significant repertoire overlap between biopsies except for each lesion with itself, even within a single patient. Clonality was not the same from one vitiligo lesion to another, and no unique dominant TCR clone turned up. Because TCR sequences were not shared across biopsy sites or across patients, the findings suggest that different lesions are infiltrated by different T cell clones, a pattern described as private specificity.

From cysteine to phenylalanine, the CDR3 is 12 amino acids long. The retained sequence is limited to the CDR3, 36 bases, with the frame set at the first base. Between the V and J ends, shortened by 7 bases and 0 bases respectively, the junction contains 9 bases. As encoded in the germline V gene, CDR1 is SQVTM while CDR2 is ANQGSEA. TCR beta chains were amplified from genomic DNA with the immunoSEQ hsTCRB kit. Sequencing of TCR beta libraries was performed on an Illumina MiSeq instrument by the immunoSEQ service. Concerning the study's data processing: Repertoire data were analyzed with the immunoSEQ Analyzer. The table comes from immuneACCESS by way of TCRdb, which keeps in-frame sequences with V and J called. Part of the clones is missing from these tables; in studies checked, under half for an unresolved V gene and the rest for unknown reasons. That table is the source of V, J and clone size, and D and trimming were worked out from the DNA. For this sample the table gives 39,000 or so clones, of which roughly 91% were detected only once. 4.5% of the sample belongs to the ten largest clones.

A patient's vitiligo counted as stable when the lesions had not changed at all during the previous 6 months. For classification as stable, the absence of confetti depigmentation, a clinical sign of active vitiligo, was additionally required. Any patient who had received treatment in the previous three months was excluded. PBMCs were isolated from heparinized blood by Ficoll density gradient centrifugation and were subsequently flash-frozen. Notes on this clone: Its antigen specificity is not known. Base-call qualities are not available, and no considerably larger clone is one nucleotide away.

This clonotype originated in a male donor with vitiligo. This sequence uses TRBV29-1 and TRBJ1-1; no D gene is confidently identified. The sequenced sample consisted of blood. The encoded CDR3 is CSAHDLNTEAFF. The DNA sequence follows: TGCAGCGCGCACGACTTGAACACTGAAGCTTTCTTT. Reference TRBV29-1 and TRBJ1-1 proteins supply the regions before and after the CDR3; the full variable domain is: SAVISQKPSRDICQRGTSLTIQCQVDSQVTMMFWYRQQPGQSLTLIATANQGSEATYESGFVIDKFPISRPNLTFSTLTVSNMSPEDSSIYLCSAHDLNTEAFFGQGTRLTVV.